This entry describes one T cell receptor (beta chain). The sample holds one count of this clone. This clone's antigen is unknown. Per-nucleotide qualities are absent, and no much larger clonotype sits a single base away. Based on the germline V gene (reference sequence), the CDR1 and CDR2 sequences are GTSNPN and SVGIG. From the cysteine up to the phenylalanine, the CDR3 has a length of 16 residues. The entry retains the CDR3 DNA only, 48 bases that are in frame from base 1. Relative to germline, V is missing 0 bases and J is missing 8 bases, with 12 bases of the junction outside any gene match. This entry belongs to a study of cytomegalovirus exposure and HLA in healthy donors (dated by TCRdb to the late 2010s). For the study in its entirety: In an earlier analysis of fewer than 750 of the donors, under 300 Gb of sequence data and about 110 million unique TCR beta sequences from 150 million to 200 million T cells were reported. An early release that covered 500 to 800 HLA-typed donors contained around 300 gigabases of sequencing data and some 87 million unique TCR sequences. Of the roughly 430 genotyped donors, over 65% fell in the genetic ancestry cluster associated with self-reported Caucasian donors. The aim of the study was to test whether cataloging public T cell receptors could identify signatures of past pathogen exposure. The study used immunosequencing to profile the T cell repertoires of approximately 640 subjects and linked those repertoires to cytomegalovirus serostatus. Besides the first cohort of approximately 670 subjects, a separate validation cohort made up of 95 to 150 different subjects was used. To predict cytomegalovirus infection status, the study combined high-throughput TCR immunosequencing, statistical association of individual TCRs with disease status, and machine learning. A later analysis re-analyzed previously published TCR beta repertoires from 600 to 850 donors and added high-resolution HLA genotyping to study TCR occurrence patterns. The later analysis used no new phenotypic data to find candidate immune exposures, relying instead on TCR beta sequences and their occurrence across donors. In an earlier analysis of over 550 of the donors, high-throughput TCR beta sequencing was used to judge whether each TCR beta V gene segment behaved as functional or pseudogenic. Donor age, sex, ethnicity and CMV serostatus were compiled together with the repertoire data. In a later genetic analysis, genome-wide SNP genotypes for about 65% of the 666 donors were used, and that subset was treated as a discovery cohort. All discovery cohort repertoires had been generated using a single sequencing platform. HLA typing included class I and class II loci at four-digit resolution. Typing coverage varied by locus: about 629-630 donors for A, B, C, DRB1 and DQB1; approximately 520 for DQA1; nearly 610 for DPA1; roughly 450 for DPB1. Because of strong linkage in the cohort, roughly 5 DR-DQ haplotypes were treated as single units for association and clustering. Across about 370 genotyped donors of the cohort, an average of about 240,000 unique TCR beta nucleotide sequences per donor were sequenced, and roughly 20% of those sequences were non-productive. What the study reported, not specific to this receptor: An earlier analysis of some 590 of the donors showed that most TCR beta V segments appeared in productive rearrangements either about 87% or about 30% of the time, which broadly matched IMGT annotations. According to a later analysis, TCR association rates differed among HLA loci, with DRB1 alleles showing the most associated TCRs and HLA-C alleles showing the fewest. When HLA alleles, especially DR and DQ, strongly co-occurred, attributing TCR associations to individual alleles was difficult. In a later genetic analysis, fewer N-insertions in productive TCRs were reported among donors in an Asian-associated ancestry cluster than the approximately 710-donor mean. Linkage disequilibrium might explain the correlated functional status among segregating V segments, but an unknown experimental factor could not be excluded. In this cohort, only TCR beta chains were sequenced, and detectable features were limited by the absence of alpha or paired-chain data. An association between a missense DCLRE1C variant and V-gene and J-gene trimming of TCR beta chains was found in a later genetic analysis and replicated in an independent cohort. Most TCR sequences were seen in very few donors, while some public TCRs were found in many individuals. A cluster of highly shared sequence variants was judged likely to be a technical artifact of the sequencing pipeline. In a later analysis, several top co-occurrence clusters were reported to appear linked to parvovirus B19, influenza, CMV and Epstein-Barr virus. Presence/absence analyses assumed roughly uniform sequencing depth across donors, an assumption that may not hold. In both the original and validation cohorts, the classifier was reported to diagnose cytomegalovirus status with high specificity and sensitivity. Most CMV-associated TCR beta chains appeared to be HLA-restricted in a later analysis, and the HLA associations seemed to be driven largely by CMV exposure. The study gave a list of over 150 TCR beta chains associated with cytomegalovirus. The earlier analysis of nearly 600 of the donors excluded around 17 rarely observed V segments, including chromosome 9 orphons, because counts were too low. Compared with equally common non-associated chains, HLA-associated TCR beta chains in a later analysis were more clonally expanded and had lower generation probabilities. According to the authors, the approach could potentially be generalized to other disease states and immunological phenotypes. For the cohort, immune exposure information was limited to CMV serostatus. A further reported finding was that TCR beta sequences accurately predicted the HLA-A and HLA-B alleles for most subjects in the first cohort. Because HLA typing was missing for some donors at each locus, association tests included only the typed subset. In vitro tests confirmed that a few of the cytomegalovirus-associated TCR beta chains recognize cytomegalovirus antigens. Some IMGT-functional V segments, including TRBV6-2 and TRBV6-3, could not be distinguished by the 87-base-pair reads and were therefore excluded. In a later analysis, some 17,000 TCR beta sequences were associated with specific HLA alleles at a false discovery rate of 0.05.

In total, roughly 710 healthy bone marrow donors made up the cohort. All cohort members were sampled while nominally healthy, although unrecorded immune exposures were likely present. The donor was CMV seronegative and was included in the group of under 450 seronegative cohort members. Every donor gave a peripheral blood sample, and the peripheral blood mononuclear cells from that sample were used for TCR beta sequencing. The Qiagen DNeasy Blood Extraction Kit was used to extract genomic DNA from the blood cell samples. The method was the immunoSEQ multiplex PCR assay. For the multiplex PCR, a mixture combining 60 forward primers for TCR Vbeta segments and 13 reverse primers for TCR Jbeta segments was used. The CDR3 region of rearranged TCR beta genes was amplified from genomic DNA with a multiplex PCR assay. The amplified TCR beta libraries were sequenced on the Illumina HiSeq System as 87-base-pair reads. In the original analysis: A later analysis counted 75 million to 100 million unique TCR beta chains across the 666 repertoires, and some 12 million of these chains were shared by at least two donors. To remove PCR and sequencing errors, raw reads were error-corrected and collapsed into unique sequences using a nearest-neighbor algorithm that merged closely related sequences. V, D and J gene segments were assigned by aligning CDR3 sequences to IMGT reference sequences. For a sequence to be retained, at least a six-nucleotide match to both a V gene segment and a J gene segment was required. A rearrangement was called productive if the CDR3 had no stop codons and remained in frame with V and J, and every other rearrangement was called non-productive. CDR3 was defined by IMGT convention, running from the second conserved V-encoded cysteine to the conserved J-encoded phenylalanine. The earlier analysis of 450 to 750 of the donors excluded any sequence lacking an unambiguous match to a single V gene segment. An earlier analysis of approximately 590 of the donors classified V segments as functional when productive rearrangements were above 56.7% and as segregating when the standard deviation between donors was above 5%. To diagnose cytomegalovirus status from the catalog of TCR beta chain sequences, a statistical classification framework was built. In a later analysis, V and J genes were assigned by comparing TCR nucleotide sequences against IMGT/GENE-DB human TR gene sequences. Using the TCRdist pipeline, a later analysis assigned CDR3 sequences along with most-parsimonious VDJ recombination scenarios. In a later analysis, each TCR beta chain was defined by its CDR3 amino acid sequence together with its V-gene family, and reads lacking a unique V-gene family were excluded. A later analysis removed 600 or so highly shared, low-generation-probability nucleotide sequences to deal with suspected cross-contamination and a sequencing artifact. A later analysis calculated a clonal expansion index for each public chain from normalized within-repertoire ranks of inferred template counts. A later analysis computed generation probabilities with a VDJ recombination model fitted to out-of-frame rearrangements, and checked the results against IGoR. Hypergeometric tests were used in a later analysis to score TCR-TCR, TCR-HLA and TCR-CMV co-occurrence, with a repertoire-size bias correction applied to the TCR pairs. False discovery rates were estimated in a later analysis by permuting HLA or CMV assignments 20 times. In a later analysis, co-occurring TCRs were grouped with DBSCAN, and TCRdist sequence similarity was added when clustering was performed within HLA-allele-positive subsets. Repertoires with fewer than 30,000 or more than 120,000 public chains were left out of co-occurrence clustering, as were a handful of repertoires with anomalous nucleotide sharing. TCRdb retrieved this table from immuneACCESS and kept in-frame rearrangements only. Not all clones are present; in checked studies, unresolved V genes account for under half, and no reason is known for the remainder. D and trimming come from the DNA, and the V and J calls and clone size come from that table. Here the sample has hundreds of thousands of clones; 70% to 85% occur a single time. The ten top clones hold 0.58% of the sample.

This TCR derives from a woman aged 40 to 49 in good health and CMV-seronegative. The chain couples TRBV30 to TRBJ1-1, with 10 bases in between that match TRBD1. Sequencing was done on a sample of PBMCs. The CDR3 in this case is CAWSVSYSGQGSEAFF. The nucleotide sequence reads TGTGCCTGGAGTGTATCATACTCGGGACAGGGGTCCGAAGCTTTCTTT.